This T cell receptor (beta chain) came from a study of blood T cell repertoires in COVID-19 (dated by TCRdb to 2020 to 2022). In terms of the full investigation: Collaborator samples came from the United States, Italy and Spain and covered acute and convalescent phases of COVID-19. The prospective study material was composed of cDNA or gDNA derived from T cells, B-cell-depleted T cells, or PBMCs. Sample metadata almost always included a de-identified subject ID, COVID-19 status, age in years and sex. Where HLA class I and class II types were available, the types were taken from metadata supplied by the sample provider, not from assay-based typing. A freely available public database, intended as a resource for researchers studying the immune response to SARS-CoV-2, is where the repertoires were released. Subjects who had been exposed to COVID-19, were actively infected with it, or had recovered from it provided the deeply sampled blood TCRbeta repertoires that made up the dataset. Samples came from the ongoing ImmuneRACE study (first 160 participants) plus 1,254 subjects from 6 global collaborators.

Notes on this clone: Its target antigen remains unknown. Base qualities are not recorded, but no much larger clone differs from it by a single base.

From cysteine to phenylalanine, the CDR3 is 14 amino acids long. Only the CDR3 portion is preserved as DNA: 42 bases, with reading frame beginning at the first base. V has 5 bases trimmed and J has 5 bases trimmed; junction bases matching no gene number 8. From a lookup of the germline V gene, CDR1 and CDR2 are SGHTA and FQGNSA. TCRbeta CDR3 regions were amplified from genomic DNA by means of the immunoSEQ Assay, a bias-controlled multiplex PCR. The published analysis was carried out like this. Within the assay, amplification of reference gene primers was used to estimate how many nucleated cells each sample contained. Sequence reads were collapsed and filtered to measure the absolute abundance of every unique TCRbeta CDR3 rearrangement. For each sample, productive Simpson clonality was calculated by taking the square root of Simpson's diversity index across productive rearrangements. Not all clones reach the TCRdb copy of this immuneACCESS table, which keeps in-frame sequences only. Checked studies attribute under half of the gap to unresolved V genes and leave the rest unexplained. V and J calls and clone size follow that table, whereas D and trimming were derived from the DNA. Here the sample has some 200,000 clones; around four fifths occur a single time. The top ten clonotypes cover around 6.1% of the sample.

Overall study outcomes, separate from this receptor: The amount of clinical and demographic metadata varied by source and participant and was provided uncurated.

The collaborating institutions used their own protocols to collect whole blood in K2EDTA tubes. Collaborator samples were shipped for TCRbeta analysis as frozen whole blood, isolated PBMCs, or DNA extracted from either sample type. The chain is made from TRBV7-2 and TRBJ1-1; TRBD1 aligns with 7 central bases. Sequencing used peripheral blood. This receptor was identified in a woman aged 40 to 49 with acute or convalescent COVID-19. Here is the DNA: TGTGCCAGCAGCCAATGGACAGGTTCGACTGAAGCTTTCTTT. This codes for CASSQWTGSTEAFF. The CDR3 plus the reference TRBV7-2 and TRBJ1-1 genes for the other parts give the full variable domain: GAGVSQSPSNKVTEKGKDVELRCDPISGHTALYWYRQSLGQGLEFLIYFQGNSAPDKSGLPSDRFSAERTGGSVSTLTIQRTQQEDSAVYLCASSQWTGSTEAFFGQGTRLTVV.